The following is a TCR beta chain sequence with its context. This entry belongs to a study of CD8+CD57+ T cells in acquired aplastic anemia. CDR1 and CDR2 (germline): MGHRA, YSYEKL. The CDR3 totals 15 residues. V was shortened by 1 base and J by 0 bases, with 9 bases between the two germline ends. TCR beta VDJ and CDR3 profiling used genomic DNA as template. MiXCR, applied by TCRdb to the reads, yields one record per CDR3 protein. Among fewer than 100,000 distinct CDR3 sequences listed, more than 40% were seen once. The V gene is TRBV4-1, the J gene TRBJ1-1; D unclear. The sample consisted of sorted CD4+, CD8+, or CD8+CD57+ T cells (not recorded which) from PBMCs. This sequence originates from a human donor in good health, serving as a control. The CDR3 reads CASSQGRTLNTEAFF. The CDR3 DNA reads as TGCGCCAGCAGCCAAGGGCGGACCCTGAACACTGAAGCTTTCTTT.